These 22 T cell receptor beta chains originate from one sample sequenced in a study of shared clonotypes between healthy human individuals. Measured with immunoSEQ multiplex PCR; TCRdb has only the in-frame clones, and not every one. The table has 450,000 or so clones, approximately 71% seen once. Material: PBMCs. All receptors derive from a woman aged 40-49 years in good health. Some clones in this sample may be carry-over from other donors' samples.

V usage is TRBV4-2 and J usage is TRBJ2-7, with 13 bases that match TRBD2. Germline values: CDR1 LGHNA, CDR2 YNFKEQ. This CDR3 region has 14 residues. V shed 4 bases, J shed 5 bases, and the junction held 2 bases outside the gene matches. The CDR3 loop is CASSPGLAGDEQYF. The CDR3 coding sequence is TGTGCCAGCAGCCCCGGACTAGCGGGAGACGAGCAGTACTTC.

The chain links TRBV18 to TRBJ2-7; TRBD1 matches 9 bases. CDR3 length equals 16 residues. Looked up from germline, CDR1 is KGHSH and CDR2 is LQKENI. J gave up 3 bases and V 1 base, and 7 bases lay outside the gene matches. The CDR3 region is CASSPRGGTGNYEQYF. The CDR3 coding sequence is TGTGCCAGCTCACCACGGGGAGGGACAGGGAACTACGAGCAGTACTTC.

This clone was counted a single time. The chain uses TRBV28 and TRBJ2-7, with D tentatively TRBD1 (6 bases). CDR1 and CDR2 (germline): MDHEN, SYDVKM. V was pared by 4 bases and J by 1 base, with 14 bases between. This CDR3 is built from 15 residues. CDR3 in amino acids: CASSYTGTPSYEQYF. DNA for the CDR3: TGTGCCAGCAGTTACACCGGGACACCTTCCTACGAGCAGTACTTC. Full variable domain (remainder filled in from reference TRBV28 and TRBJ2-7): DVKVTQSSRYLVKRTGEKVFLECVQDMDHENMFWYRQDPGLGLRLIYFSYDVKMKEKGDIPEGYSVSREKKERFSLILESASTNQTSMYLCASSYTGTPSYEQYFGPGTRLTVT.

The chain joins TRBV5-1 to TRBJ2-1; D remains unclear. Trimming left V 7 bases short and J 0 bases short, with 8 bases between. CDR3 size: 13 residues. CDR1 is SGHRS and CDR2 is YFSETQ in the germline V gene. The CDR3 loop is CASGSASYNEQFF. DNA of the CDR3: TGCGCCAGCGGGTCGGCCTCCTACAATGAGCAGTTCTTC.

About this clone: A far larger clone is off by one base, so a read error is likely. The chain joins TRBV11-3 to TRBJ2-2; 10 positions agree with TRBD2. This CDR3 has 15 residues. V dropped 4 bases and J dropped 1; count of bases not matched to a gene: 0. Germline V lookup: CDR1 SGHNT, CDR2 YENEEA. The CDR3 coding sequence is TGTGCCAGCAGCTGGACTAGCGGGAACACCGGGGAGCTGTTTTTT. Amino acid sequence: CASSWTSGNTGELFF.

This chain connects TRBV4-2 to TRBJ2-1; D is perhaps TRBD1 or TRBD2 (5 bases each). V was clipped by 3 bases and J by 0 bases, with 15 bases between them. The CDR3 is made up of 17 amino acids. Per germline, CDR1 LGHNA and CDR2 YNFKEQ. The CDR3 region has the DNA TGTGCCAGCAGCCAGGAGCCGGGGACGAGCTCCTACAATGAGCAGTTCTTC. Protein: CASSQEPGTSSYNEQFF.

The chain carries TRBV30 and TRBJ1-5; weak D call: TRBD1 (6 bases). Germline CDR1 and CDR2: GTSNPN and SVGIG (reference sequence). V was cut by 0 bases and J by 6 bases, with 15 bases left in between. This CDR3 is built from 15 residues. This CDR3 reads CAWSVRGAGTQPQHF. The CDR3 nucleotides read TGTGCCTGGAGTGTACGGGGGGCAGGGACTCAGCCCCAGCATTTT.

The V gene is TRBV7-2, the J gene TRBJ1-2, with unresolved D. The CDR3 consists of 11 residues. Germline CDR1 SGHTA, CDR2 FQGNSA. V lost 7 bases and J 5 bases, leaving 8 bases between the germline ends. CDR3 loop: CASTFAYGYTF. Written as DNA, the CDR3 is TGTGCCAGCACCTTCGCGTATGGCTACACCTTC.

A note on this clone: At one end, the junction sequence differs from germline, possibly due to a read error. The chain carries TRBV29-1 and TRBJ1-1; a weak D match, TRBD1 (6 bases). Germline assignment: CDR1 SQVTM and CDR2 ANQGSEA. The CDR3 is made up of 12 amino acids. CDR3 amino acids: CSAGGRNTEALF. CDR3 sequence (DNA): TGCAGCGCGGGGGGCCGGAACACTGAAGCTTTATTT.

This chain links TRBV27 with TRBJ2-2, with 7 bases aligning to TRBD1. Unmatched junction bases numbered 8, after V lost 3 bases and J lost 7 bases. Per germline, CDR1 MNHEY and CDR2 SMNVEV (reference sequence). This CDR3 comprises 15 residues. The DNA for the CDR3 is TGTGCCAGCAGTTTCGGTACAGGGGAAGGCGGGGAGCTGTTTTTT. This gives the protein CASSFGTGEGGELFF.

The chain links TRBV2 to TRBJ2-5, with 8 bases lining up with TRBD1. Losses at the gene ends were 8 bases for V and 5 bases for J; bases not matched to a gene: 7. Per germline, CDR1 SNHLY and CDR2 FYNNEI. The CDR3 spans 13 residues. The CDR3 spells CASGDRREETQYF. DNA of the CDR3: TGTGCCAGCGGGGACAGGCGTGAGGAGACCCAGTACTTC.

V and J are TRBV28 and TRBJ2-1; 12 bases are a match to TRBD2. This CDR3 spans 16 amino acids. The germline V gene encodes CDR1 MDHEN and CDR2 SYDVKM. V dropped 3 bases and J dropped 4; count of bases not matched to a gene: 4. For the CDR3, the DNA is TGTGCCAGCAGTTTCCTAGCGGGAGGGCTGTACAATGAGCAGTTCTTC. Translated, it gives CASSFLAGGLYNEQFF.

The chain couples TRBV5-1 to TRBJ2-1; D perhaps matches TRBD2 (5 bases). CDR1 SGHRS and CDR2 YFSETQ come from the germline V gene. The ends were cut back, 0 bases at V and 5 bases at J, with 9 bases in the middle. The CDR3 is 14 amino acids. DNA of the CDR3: TGCGCCAGCAGCTTGGGTTTCGGGGACAATGAGCAGTTCTTC. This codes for CASSLGFGDNEQFF.

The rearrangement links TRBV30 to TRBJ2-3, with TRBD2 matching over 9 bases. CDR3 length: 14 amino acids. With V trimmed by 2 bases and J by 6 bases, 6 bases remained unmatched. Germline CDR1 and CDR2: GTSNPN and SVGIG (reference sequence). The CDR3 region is CAWSLASGTDTQYF. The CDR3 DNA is TGTGCCTGGAGTTTGGCTAGCGGGACGGATACGCAGTATTTT.

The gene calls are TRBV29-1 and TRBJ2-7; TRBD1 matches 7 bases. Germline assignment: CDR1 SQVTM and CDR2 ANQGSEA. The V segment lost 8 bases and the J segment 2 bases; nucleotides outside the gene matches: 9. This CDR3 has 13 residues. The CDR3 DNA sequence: TGCAGCTATGGGACAGTCGGAACCTACGAGCAGTACTTC. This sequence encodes CSYGTVGTYEQYF.

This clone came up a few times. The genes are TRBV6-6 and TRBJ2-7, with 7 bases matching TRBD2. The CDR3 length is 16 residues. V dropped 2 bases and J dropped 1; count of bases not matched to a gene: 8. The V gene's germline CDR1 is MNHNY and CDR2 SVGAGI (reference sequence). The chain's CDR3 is CASSYRGGRRSYEQYF. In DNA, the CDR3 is TGTGCCAGCAGTTACAGGGGCGGGAGACGTTCCTACGAGCAGTACTTC.

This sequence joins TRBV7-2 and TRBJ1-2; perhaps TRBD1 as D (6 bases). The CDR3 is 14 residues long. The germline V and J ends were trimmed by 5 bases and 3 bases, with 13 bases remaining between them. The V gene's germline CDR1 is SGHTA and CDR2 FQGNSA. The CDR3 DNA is TGTGCCAGCAGCCCAGGCCAGGGGCACTATGGCTACACCTTC. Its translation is CASSPGQGHYGYTF.

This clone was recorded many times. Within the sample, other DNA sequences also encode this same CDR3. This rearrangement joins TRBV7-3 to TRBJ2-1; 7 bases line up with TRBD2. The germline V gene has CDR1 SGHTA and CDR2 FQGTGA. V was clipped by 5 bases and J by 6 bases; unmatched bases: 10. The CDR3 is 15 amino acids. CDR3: CASSQEGGSGNEQFF. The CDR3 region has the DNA TGTGCCAGCAGCCAGGAGGGCGGGAGTGGCAATGAGCAGTTCTTC. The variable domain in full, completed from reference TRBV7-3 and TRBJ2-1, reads GAGVSQTPSNKVTEKGKYVELRCDPISGHTALYWYRQSLGQGPEFLIYFQGTGAADDSGLPNDRFFAVRPEGSVSTLKIQRTERGDSAVYLCASSQEGGSGNEQFFGPGTRLTVL.

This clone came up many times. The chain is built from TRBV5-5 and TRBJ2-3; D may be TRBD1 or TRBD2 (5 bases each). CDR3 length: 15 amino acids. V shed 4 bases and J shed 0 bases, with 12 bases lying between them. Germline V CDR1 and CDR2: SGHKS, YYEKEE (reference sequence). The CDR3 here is CASSPGTISTDTQYF. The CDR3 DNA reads TGTGCCAGCAGCCCAGGGACGATTAGCACAGATACGCAGTATTTT.

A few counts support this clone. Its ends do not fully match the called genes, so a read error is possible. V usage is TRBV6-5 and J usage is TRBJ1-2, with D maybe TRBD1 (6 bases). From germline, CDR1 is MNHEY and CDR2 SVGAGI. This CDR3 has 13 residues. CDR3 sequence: CAISSDRNYGYTF. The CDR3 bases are TGTGCCATCAGTTCGGACAGAAACTATGGCTACACCTTC.

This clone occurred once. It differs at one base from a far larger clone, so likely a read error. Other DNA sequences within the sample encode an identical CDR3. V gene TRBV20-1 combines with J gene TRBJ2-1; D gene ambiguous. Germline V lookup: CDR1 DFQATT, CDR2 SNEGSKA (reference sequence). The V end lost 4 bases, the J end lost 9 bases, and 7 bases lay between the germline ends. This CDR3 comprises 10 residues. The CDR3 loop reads CSATNAEQFF. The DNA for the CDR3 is TGCAGTGCTACAAACGCTGAGCAGTTCTTC.

CDR3 in amino acids: CASSLYGQGTQPQHF. The DNA of the CDR3 is TGTGCCAGCTCACTCTATGGACAGGGAACGCAGCCCCAGCATTTT. The rearrangement links TRBV18 to TRBJ1-5, with TRBD1 matching 8 bases. The junction had 9 bases not matched to a gene; V was cut back by 4 bases and J by 7 bases. CDR1 KGHSH and CDR2 LQKENI come from the germline V gene. The CDR3 consists of 15 residues. The complete variable domain, with remaining parts taken from reference TRBV18 and TRBJ1-5, reads NAGVMQNPRHLVRRRGQEARLRCSPMKGHSHVYWYRQLPEEGLKFMVYLQKENIIDESGMPKERFSAEFPKEGPSILRIQQVVRGDSAAYFCASSLYGQGTQPQHFGDGTRLSIL.